What follows are 3 T cell receptor beta chains derived from one specimen sequenced in a study of cytomegalovirus exposure and HLA in healthy donors. Primers included in the PCR were 60 Vbeta and 13 Jbeta primers. Some clones are missing from TCRdb's copy, which holds only in-frame ones; the method was immunoSEQ multiplex PCR. Its clone listing holds approximately 110,000 clones. Sequencing was done on a sample of PBMCs. The receptors were gathered from a man younger than 30 in good health and CMV-seronegative.

The chain is built from TRBV7-9 and TRBJ2-1; TRBD2 agrees at 11 bases. The germline gives CDR1 SEHNR, CDR2 FQNEAQ (reference sequence). This CDR3 has 15 residues. The J segment lost 2 bases and the V segment lost 5 bases, leaving 2 bases of the junction unmatched. CDR3 sequence: CASSLGLAAYNEQFF. The CDR3 coding sequence is TGTGCCAGCAGCCTGGGACTAGCGGCCTACAATGAGCAGTTCTTC.

The chain is built from TRBV29-1 and TRBJ2-3, with 10 bases fitting TRBD2. Germline V CDR1 and CDR2: SQVTM, ANQGSEA. The junction had 7 bases not matched to a gene; V was cut back by 7 bases and J by 3 bases. This CDR3 region has 14 residues. CDR3 region: CSAIAGGRTDTQYF. The DNA of the CDR3 is TGCAGCGCTATAGCGGGGGGCCGAACAGATACGCAGTATTTT.

This chain connects TRBV2 to TRBJ2-3; a possible D gene is TRBD2 (5 bases). V was trimmed by 10 bases and J by 2 bases, leaving 16 bases between them. CDR1 SNHLY and CDR2 FYNNEI come from the germline V gene. The CDR3 has 14 residues. DNA for the CDR3: TGTGCCACCGAAAAGGAGCGGAACACAGATACGCAGTATTTT. This encodes CATEKERNTDTQYF.